The T cell receptor beta chain under discussion was sequenced for a study of blood T cells in healthy people across ages. In the study overall: The template switching approach captured approximately one barcoded beta molecule for every two T cells. Study-wide findings and caveats: Investigators viewed diversity estimates from one million T cells as underestimates, the study reported.

Turning to this clonotype: Its antigen is unidentified.

The CDR3 consists of 16 residues. Germline lookup yields CDR1 LGHNA and CDR2 YNFKEQ. Trimming left V 1 base short and J 4 bases short, with 16 bases between. Through a sample-barcoded 5' primer and a J-beta primer mix, a second PCR was run for 7 to 11 cycles. Each cDNA molecule received a tag from a template-switch adaptor that had 12 random nucleotides. MiXCR, applied by TCRdb to the 5' RACE reads, yields one record per CDR3 protein. This table has under 2 million distinct CDR3 sequences, 34% appearing once. Donors ranged from about 6 to 90 years old and were healthy Caucasians in Russia. The chain employs TRBV4-2 and TRBJ1-1; D uncertain. Sequences were obtained from blood. This receptor was identified in a woman in her twenties or thirties in good health. The CDR3 sequence is CASSQARARWGTEAFF. CDR3 coding DNA: TGTGCCAGCAGCCAAGCTCGGGCCCGATGGGGCACTGAAGCTTTCTTT.